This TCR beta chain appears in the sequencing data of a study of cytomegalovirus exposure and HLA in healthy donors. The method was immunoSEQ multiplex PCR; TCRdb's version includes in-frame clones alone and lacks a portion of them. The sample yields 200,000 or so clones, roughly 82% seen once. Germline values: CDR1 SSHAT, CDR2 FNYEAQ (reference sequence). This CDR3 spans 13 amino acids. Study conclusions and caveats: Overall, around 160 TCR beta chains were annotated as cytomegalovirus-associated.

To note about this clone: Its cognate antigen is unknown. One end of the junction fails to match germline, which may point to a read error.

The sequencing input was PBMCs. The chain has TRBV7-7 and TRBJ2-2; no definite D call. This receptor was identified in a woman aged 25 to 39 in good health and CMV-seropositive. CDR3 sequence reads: CASSRVGWGELFF. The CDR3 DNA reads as TGTGCTAGCAGCCGAGTGGGCTGGGGGGAGCTGTTTTTT.